The following is a T cell receptor beta chain sequence with its context. The antigen is not known. The trim removed 1 base at V and 2 bases at J, leaving 0 bases unmatched. Germline V gives CDR1 LGHNA, CDR2 YSLEER. This CDR3 has 15 residues. Sequencing used immunoSEQ multiplex PCR; TCRdb keeps in-frame clones, though not all of them. Of 69,000 or so clones in the sample, roughly 82% are singletons; the top ten hold around 5.1%. These data come from a study of OX40 agonist ivuxolimab in advanced cancers. Study as a whole: Ivuxolimab, an agonistic anti-OX40 (CD134) antibody, was given to patients. Treatment received earlier with anti-PD-1, anti-PD-L1 or anti-CTLA-4 agents was allowed, and more than 30% had some.

The study, taken as a whole, reports: Clonal expansion by week 6 occurred in CD4+ and CD8+ blood T cells (at 0.1 to 3.0 mg/kg). Expanded clones were, on average, more numerous in CD8+ T cells than in CD4+.

This receptor was identified in an adult with an advanced solid tumor such as melanoma, head and neck, liver or kidney cancer. The sample here was CD4+ or CD8+ T cells sorted from blood, taken in a trial of the OX40 agonist ivuxolimab. This rearrangement joins TRBV4-3 to TRBJ2-1, with TRBD2 identical over 9 bases. The CDR3 sequence: CASSQASGAYNEQFF. In DNA, the CDR3 is TGCGCCAGCAGCCAAGCTAGCGGGGCCTACAATGAGCAGTTCTTC.